Each of the 22 T cell receptor beta chains below was sequenced from the same sample in a study of neurological immune-mediated disorders. TCRdb reprocessed the 5' RACE reads with MiXCR, giving one entry per CDR3 protein. The profile covers some 15,000 distinct CDR3 sequences, with more than 3% appearing a single time and 20% to 25% taken by the ten largest. The sequencing sample was made of CD8+ T cells from blood. The origin of the receptors is a woman in her 40s in good health.

This clonotype was seen a handful of times. The chain uses TRBV14 and TRBJ2-5, with 14 bases lining up with TRBD2. This CDR3 comprises 20 residues. The junction had 14 bases not matched to a gene; V was cut back by 0 bases and J by 5 bases. CDR1 and CDR2 (germline): SGHDN, FVKESK. CDR3 bases: TGTGCCAGCAGCCAAGAAAGGGGGCCTACCGGGACTAGCGGGAGCGAGACCCAGTACTTC. Protein sequence: CASSQERGPTGTSGSETQYF. The whole variable domain, remainder taken from reference TRBV14 and TRBJ2-5, is EAGVTQFPSHSVIEKGQTVTLRCDPISGHDNLYWYRRVMGKEIKFLLHFVKESKQDESGMPNNRFLAERTGGTYSTLKVQPAELEDSGVYFCASSQERGPTGTSGSETQYFGPGTRLLVL.

This clonotype was seen ten or more times. At one end, the junction sequence differs from germline, possibly due to a read error. CDR3 sequence (DNA): TGTGCCAGCTCGATCGGACAGGCCTCCTATGAGCAGTACTTC. Translation: CASSIGQASYEQYF. The chain uses TRBV27 and TRBJ2-7, with 7 nucleotides matching TRBD1. This CDR3 spans 14 amino acids. Germline CDR1 and CDR2: MNHEY and SMNVEV (reference sequence).

This clonotype has ten or more counts. The gene calls are TRBV12-3 or TRBV12-4 and TRBJ2-3, with no clear D. The CDR3 extends over 13 amino acids. With 7 bases removed from V and 3 bases from J, the gap between germline ends came to 11 bases. CDR3 DNA: TGTGCCAGCACGCATTCCTATACAGATACGCAGTATTTT. Its protein is CASTHSYTDTQYF.

This clonotype was counted many times. The chain is built from TRBV20-1 and TRBJ1-5; 8 bases map to TRBD1. The CDR3 is made up of 14 amino acids. Trimming at V came to 1 base and at J to 4 bases, leaving 3 bases not matched to a gene. From germline, CDR1 is DFQATT and CDR2 SNEGSKA (reference sequence). The CDR3: CSARVTGANQPQHF. CDR3 nucleotide sequence: TGCAGTGCTAGAGTGACAGGGGCAAATCAGCCCCAGCATTTT.

This clonotype was counted ten times or more. The chain carries TRBV20-1 and TRBJ2-7, with TRBD1 matching over 8 bases. The CDR3 has 13 amino acids. Germline V gene data show CDR1 as DFQATT and CDR2 as SNEGSKA (reference sequence). V was clipped by 5 bases and J by 5 bases; unmatched bases: 8. In DNA, the CDR3 is TGCAGTGCTCTGCAGACAGGGGCCAACGAGCAGTACTTC. It encodes CSALQTGANEQYF.

The table lists this clonotype with many counts. V is TRBV28 and J is TRBJ1-5; unclear D gene. The CDR3 is 16 amino acids. V was cut by 2 bases and J by 7 bases, with 18 bases left in between. Germline-derived CDR1 and CDR2 are MDHEN and SYDVKM. This CDR3 reads CASSLGYRGKGQPQHF. CDR3 nucleotides: TGTGCCAGCAGTTTAGGTTATCGAGGGAAGGGACAGCCCCAGCATTTT.

Ten or more counts support this clonotype. The chain links TRBV25-1 to TRBJ2-7; 12 nucleotides match TRBD1. Germline V gene data show CDR1 as MGHDK and CDR2 as SYGVNS. CDR3 length equals 16 residues. V was clipped by 3 bases and J by 9 bases; unmatched bases: 12. The CDR3 loop is CASSDGGDRGLFVQYF. The DNA of the CDR3 is TGTGCCAGCAGTGACGGGGGGGACAGGGGGCTGTTTGTGCAGTACTTC.

This clonotype was recorded many times. The chain recombines TRBV28 with TRBJ2-4; 7 bases are shared with TRBD1. The trim removed 2 bases at V and 3 bases at J, leaving 4 bases unmatched. Germline V CDR1 and CDR2: MDHEN, SYDVKM. CDR3 length: 15 amino acids. CDR3 residues: CASSLRQGGKNIQYF. The DNA for the CDR3 is TGTGCCAGCAGTTTAAGACAGGGTGGCAAAAACATTCAGTACTTC.

This clonotype has ten or more counts. The chain couples TRBV11-1 to TRBJ2-3; 8 bases are a match to TRBD2. V lost 5 bases, J lost 0 bases, and 4 bases stayed unmatched. The CDR3 runs 15 residues. Germline CDR1 SGHAT, CDR2 FQDESV (reference sequence). The CDR3 sequence is CASSPGGTSTDTQYF. The CDR3 region has the DNA TGTGCCAGCAGCCCGGGGGGGACTAGCACAGATACGCAGTATTTT.

This clonotype was seen at least ten times. The chain combines TRBV11-2 with TRBJ2-2; tentative D call: TRBD1 (5 bases). The CDR3 spans 18 residues. CDR1 is SGHAT and CDR2 is FQNNGV in the germline V gene. Deletions cut 2 bases from V and 0 bases from J, with 16 bases between. In DNA form, the CDR3 reads TGTGCCAGCAGCTTATTCCCCTCCGTACAGGCGAACACCGGGGAGCTGTTTTTT. It specifies CASSLFPSVQANTGELFF. The entire variable domain, with the rest obtained from reference TRBV11-2 and TRBJ2-2, is as follows: EAGVAQSPRYKIIEKRQSVAFWCNPISGHATLYWYQQILGQGPKLLIQFQNNGVVDDSQLPKDRFSAERLKGVDSTLKIQPAKLEDSAVYLCASSLFPSVQANTGELFFGEGSRLTVL.

In this sample, this clonotype turned up many times. This chain uses TRBV6-5 with TRBJ2-1, with D perhaps matching TRBD2 (6 bases). CDR3 length: 15 residues. Deletions cut 1 base from V and 5 bases from J, with 12 bases between. The germline V gene has CDR1 MNHEY and CDR2 SVGAGI. CDR3 amino acids: CASSYFPSGDNEQFF. CDR3 DNA sequence: TGTGCCAGCAGTTACTTTCCCTCGGGAGACAATGAGCAGTTCTTC.

This clonotype appeared many times. V usage is TRBV7-9 and J usage is TRBJ2-1; 7 bases line up with TRBD1. The V and J ends lost 5 bases and 2 bases, in that order; junction bases with no gene match: 9. Germline loops: CDR1 SEHNR, CDR2 FQNEAQ (reference sequence). The CDR3 is 16 residues long. CDR3 protein: CASSPRQGRAYNEQFF. The CDR3 DNA follows: TGTGCCAGCAGCCCTAGACAGGGCCGGGCCTACAATGAGCAGTTCTTC. Looking up the rest from reference TRBV7-9 and TRBJ2-1 gives the full variable domain: DTGVSQNPRHKITKRGQNVTFRCDPISEHNRLYWYRQTLGQGPEFLTYFQNEAQLEKSRLLSDRFSAERPKGSFSTLEIQRTEQGDSAMYLCASSPRQGRAYNEQFFGPGTRLTVL.

This clonotype showed up many times. This chain links TRBV27 with TRBJ2-7; D is perhaps TRBD2 (5 bases). V was pared by 5 bases and J by 4 bases, with 9 bases between. The CDR3 contains 12 residues. Germline V gene data show CDR1 as MNHEY and CDR2 as SMNVEV (reference sequence). This CDR3 is CASSAGGYEQYF. CDR3 sequence (DNA): TGTGCCAGCAGTGCGGGCGGTTACGAGCAGTACTTC.

This clonotype was seen at least ten times. This rearrangement joins TRBV4-1 to TRBJ2-1, with TRBD2 identical over 12 bases. Germline loops: CDR1 MGHRA, CDR2 YSYEKL. The junction had 11 bases not matched to a gene; V was cut back by 0 bases and J by 8 bases. The CDR3 consists of 18 residues. CDR3: CASSQEASWTSGNHEQFF. The CDR3 nucleotides are TGCGCCAGCAGCCAAGAGGCTTCTTGGACTAGCGGGAACCATGAGCAGTTCTTC.

This clonotype was recorded at least ten times. The chain is built from TRBV11-2 and TRBJ2-3, with D possibly matching TRBD1 (6 bases). Germline loops: CDR1 SGHAT, CDR2 FQNNGV. The CDR3 runs 16 residues. Trimming left V 1 base short and J 2 bases short, with 13 bases between. Here the CDR3 reads CASSLVGTRFTDTQYF. The CDR3, as DNA: TGTGCCAGCAGCTTAGTCGGGACAAGATTCACAGATACGCAGTATTTT.

At least ten counts were recorded for this clonotype. This chain uses TRBV20-1 with TRBJ2-7; maybe TRBD2 (6 bases). The germline CDR1 and CDR2 sequences are DFQATT and SNEGSKA (reference sequence). Trimming removed 0 bases at V and 4 bases at J, with 19 bases between. CDR3 length equals 16 residues. The CDR3 loop is CSARDLLGSAVYEQYF. CDR3 bases: TGCAGTGCTAGAGATCTCCTCGGGAGTGCGGTGTACGAGCAGTACTTC.

This clonotype has at least ten counts. The CDR3 is CASSYRGLGEAFF. CDR3 nucleotide sequence: TGTGCCAGCAGTTACAGGGGGCTGGGTGAAGCTTTCTTT. The rearrangement joins TRBV27 to TRBJ1-1; TRBD1 matches 9 bases. CDR1 is MNHEY, CDR2 SMNVEV, per germline (reference sequence). This CDR3 contains 13 residues. Trimming took 4 bases from V and 7 from J; bases not matched to a gene: 4.

This clonotype was counted many times. This chain links TRBV7-8 with TRBJ1-4; D is uncertain. Germline values: CDR1 SGHVS, CDR2 FQNEAQ. The CDR3 extends over 17 amino acids. The V gene lost 2 bases and the J gene lost 0 bases, with 13 bases spanning the gap. This chain's CDR3 is CASSLLEGIATNEKLFF. DNA for the CDR3: TGTGCCAGCAGCTTATTGGAGGGAATTGCAACTAATGAAAAACTGTTTTTT. Drawing the rest from reference TRBV7-8 and TRBJ1-4, the complete variable domain is GAGVSQSPRYKVAKRGQDVALRCDPISGHVSLFWYQQALGQGPEFLTYFQNEAQLDKSGLPSDRFFAERPEGSVSTLKIQRTQQEDSAVYLCASSLLEGIATNEKLFFGSGTQLSVL.

This clonotype came up many times. This sequence joins TRBV4-3 and TRBJ2-4, with D possibly being TRBD1 (6 bases). V was pared by 4 bases and J by 3 bases, with 16 bases between. CDR3 size: 16 residues. From germline, CDR1 is LGHNA and CDR2 YSLEER. CDR3 sequence (DNA): TGCGCCAGCAGCCCGCACAGGGTTTCTGGCAAAAACATTCAGTACTTC. Its translation: CASSPHRVSGKNIQYF.

This clonotype was seen ten or more times. The rearrangement uses TRBV7-9 and TRBJ1-5; D might be TRBD1 (5 bases). This CDR3 comprises 15 residues. Germline lookup yields CDR1 SEHNR and CDR2 FQNEAQ (reference sequence). The V and J ends lost 5 bases and 5 bases respectively, with 16 bases between them. The CDR3 DNA follows: TGTGCCAGCAGCCAGACGGGGGTAGGCGATCAGCCCCAGCATTTT. This encodes CASSQTGVGDQPQHF.

This clonotype was counted many times. This chain uses TRBV27 with TRBJ2-3; 7 positions agree with TRBD2. Looked up from germline, CDR1 is MNHEY and CDR2 is SMNVEV (reference sequence). The CDR3 has 15 amino acids. The V gene end was trimmed by 6 bases and the J gene end by 3 bases; junction bases not matched to a gene: 9. The CDR3 reads CASRQGLMGTDTQYF. The CDR3 DNA reads TGTGCCAGCAGGCAGGGACTAATGGGGACAGATACGCAGTATTTT.

In this sample, this clonotype turned up many times. The rearrangement joins TRBV12-3 or TRBV12-4 to TRBJ2-1, with D perhaps matching TRBD1 (6 bases). This CDR3 spans 14 amino acids. Trimming left V 3 bases short and J 8 bases short, with 14 bases between. CDR3 residues: CASSFQGISHEQFF. The CDR3 bases are TGTGCCAGCAGTTTCCAGGGGATTAGCCATGAGCAGTTCTTC.